Listed below are T cell receptor beta chains from one sample, sequenced in a study of identical twins. TCRdb re-called the 5' RACE reads with MiXCR, one entry per CDR3 protein. Found here are some 570,000 distinct CDR3 sequences, 20% to 25% of them singletons; the top ten hold 0.4% to 0.6%. These same records also appear under a second study, on yellow fever vaccine responses in identical twins.

The sample comprised CD4+ T cells sorted from blood. The receptors stem from a woman between 18 and 30 years old in good health. CDR3s include the opening cysteine and the closing phenylalanine or tryptophan. Each record gives: clone size, D gene, J gene, V gene, CDR3 DNA, CDR3 protein. A D gene is named only where the DNA matches it firmly. Part of the rows lack a size; the others show once, few, many or a class for expanded clones.

>few|NA|TRBJ2-1|TRBV11-2
TGTGCCAGCAGTCCCTCAGGCTTAGAGCAGTTCTTC
CASSPSGLEQFF
>few|TRBD2|TRBJ2-2|TRBV5-1
TGCGCCAGCAGCTTGTCTAGCGGGGCAGACACCGGGGAGCTGTTTTTT
CASSLSSGADTGELFF
>many|NA|TRBJ1-2|TRBV12-3/TRBV12-4
TGTGCCAGCCCGACCGGGGGTGGCTACACCTTC
CASPTGGGYTF
>NA|NA|TRBJ2-7|TRBV7-9
TGTGCCAGCAGCTTAGAGCCGATCTACGAGCAGTACTTC
CASSLEPIYEQYF
>few|TRBD2|TRBJ2-7|TRBV27
TGTGCCAGCAGTTCCTGGACTAGCGGGAGGGTAACCTACGAGCAGTACTTC
CASSSWTSGRVTYEQYF
>few|TRBD1|TRBJ2-2|TRBV11-2
TGTGCCAGCAATAGACAGGGCCCCACCGGGGAGCTGTTTTTT
CASNRQGPTGELFF
>NA|TRBD1|TRBJ2-5|TRBV10-3
TGTGCCATCAGGCTACAGGGGGGAGAGACCCAGTACTTC
CAIRLQGGETQYF
>few|TRBD2|TRBJ2-2|TRBV24-1
TGTGCCACCAGTGATCCCCGACTAGCGGGAGGGAGCACCGGGGAGCTGTTTTTT
CATSDPRLAGGSTGELFF
>NA|NA|TRBJ2-1|TRBV20-1
TGCAGTGCTAGAGACTTCTACGACTCCTACAATGAGCAGTTCTTC
CSARDFYDSYNEQFF
>NA|NA|TRBJ1-3|TRBV18
TGTGCCAGCTCACCTCCGACAGTAATGCCTGGAAACACCATATATTTT
CASSPPTVMPGNTIYF
>NA|NA|TRBJ2-2|TRBV20-1
TGCAGTGCTAGAGATACGTGGGGGACGGACACCGGGGAGCTGTTTTTT
CSARDTWGTDTGELFF
>few|NA|TRBJ2-7|TRBV28
TGTGCCAGCAGTTTAGAAGTTCGGGAGCAGTACTTC
CASSLEVREQYF
>NA|NA|TRBJ1-1|TRBV2
TGTGCCAGCGAAAGGACGGAAGCTTTCTTT
CASERTEAFF
>few|NA|TRBJ2-1|TRBV6-2/TRBV6-3
TGTGCCAGCAGTTACGGTTATGAGCAGTTCTTC
CASSYGYEQFF
>NA|NA|TRBJ1-1|TRBV7-9
TGTGCCAGCAGCTTCCCAGAGCGCCGTGAAGCTTTCTTT
CASSFPERREAFF
>NA|NA|TRBJ1-2|TRBV4-2
TGTGCCAGCAGCCAAGCGGGGACCGATAACTATGGCTACACCTTC
CASSQAGTDNYGYTF
>few|TRBD1|TRBJ2-1|TRBV7-9
TGTGCCAGCAGCTTATTAGCACAGGGGCCCTACAATGAGCAGTTCTTC
CASSLLAQGPYNEQFF